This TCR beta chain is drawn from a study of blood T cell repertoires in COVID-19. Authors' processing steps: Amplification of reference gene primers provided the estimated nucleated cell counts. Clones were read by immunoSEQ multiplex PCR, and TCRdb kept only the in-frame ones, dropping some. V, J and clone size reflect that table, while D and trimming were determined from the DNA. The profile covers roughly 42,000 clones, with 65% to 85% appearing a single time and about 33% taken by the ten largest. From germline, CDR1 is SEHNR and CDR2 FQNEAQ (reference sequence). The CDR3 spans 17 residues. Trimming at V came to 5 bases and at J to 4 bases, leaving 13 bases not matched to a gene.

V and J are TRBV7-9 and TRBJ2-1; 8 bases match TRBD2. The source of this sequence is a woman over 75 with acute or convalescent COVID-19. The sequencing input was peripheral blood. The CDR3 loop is CASSPDLGRAGYNEQFF. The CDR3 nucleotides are TGTGCCAGCAGCCCGGATCTCGGGAGGGCGGGTTACAATGAGCAGTTCTTC.